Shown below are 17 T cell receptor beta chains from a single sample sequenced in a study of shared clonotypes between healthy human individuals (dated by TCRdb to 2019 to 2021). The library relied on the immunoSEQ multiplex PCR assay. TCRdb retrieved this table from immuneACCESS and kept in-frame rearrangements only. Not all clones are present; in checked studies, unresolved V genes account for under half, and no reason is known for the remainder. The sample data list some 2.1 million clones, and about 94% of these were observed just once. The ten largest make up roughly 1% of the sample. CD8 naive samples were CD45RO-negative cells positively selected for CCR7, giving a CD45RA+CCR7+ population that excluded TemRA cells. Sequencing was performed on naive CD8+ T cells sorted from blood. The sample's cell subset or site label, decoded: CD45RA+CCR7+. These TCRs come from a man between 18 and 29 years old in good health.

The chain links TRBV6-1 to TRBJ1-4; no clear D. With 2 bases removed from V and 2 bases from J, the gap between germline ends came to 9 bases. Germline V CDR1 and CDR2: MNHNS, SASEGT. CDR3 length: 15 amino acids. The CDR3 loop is CASSEKALTNEKLFF. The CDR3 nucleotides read TGTGCCAGCAGTGAAAAGGCACTCACTAATGAAAAACTGTTTTTT.

The CDR3 loop is CASSSAKPGQGIMALHF. The CDR3 nucleotides read TGCGCCAGCAGCTCGGCGAAGCCGGGACAGGGCATAATGGCCCTCCACTTT. The chain uses TRBV5-1 and TRBJ1-6; TRBD1 matches 9 bases. The CDR3 loop spans 17 amino acids. The germline V gene encodes CDR1 SGHRS and CDR2 YFSETQ. Germline trimming cut 3 bases from V and 14 bases from J; bases unmatched to any gene: 18.

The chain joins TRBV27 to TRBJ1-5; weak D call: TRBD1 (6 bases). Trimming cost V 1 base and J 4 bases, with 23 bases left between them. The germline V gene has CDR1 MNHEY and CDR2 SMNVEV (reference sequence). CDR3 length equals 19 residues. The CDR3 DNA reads TGTGCCAGCAGTTTATTGGCGCCCCATGGGGGCATGGGAAATCAGCCCCAGCATTTT. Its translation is CASSLLAPHGGMGNQPQHF.

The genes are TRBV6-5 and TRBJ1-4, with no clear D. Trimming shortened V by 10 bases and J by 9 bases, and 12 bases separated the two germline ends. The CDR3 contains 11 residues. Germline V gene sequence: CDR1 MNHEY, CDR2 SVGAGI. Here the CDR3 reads CATCPRKKLFF. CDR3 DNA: TGTGCCACCTGTCCGCGAAAAAAACTGTTTTTT.

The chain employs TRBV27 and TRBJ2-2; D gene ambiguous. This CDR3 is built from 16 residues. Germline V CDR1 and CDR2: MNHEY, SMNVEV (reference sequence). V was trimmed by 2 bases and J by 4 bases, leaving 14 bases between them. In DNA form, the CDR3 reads TGTGCCAGCAGTTTAAACAGAATCGGTGGCACCGGGGAGCTGTTTTTT. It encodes CASSLNRIGGTGELFF.

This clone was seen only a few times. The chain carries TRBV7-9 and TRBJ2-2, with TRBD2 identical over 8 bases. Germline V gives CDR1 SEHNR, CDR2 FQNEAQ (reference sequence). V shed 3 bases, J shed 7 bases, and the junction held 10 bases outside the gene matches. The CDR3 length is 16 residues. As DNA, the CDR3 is TGTGCCAGCAGCTTTAATGAGCGGGAGTGGAACGGGGAGCTGTTTTTT. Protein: CASSFNEREWNGELFF. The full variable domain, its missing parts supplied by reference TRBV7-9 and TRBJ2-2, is DTGVSQNPRHKITKRGQNVTFRCDPISEHNRLYWYRQTLGQGPEFLTYFQNEAQLEKSRLLSDRFSAERPKGSFSTLEIQRTEQGDSAMYLCASSFNEREWNGELFFGEGSRLTVL.

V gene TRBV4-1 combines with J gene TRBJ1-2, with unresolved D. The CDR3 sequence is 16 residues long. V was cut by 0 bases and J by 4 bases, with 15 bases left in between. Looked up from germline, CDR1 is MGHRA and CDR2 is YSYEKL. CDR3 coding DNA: TGCGCCAGCAGCCAAGAACGAGTCCCTGACCCCTATGGCTACACCTTC. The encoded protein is CASSQERVPDPYGYTF.

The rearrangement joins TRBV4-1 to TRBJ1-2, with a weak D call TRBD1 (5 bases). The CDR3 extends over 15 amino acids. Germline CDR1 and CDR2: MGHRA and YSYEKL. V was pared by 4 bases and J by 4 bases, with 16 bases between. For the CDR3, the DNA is TGCGCCAGCAGCCGGACCGGGACGGAAACCTATGGCTACACCTTC. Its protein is CASSRTGTETYGYTF.

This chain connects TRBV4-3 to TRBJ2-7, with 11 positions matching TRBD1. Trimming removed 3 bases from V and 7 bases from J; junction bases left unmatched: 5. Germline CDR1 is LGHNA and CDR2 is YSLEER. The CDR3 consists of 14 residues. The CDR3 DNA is TGCGCCAGCAGCCACGGGACAGGGGGTTTGGAGCAGTACTTC. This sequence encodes CASSHGTGGLEQYF.

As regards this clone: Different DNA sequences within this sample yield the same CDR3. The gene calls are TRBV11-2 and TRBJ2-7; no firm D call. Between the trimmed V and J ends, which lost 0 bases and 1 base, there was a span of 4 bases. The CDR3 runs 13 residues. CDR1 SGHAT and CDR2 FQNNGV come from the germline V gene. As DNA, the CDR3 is TGTGCCAGCAGCTTAGAACAGTCCTACGAGCAGTACTTC. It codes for CASSLEQSYEQYF.

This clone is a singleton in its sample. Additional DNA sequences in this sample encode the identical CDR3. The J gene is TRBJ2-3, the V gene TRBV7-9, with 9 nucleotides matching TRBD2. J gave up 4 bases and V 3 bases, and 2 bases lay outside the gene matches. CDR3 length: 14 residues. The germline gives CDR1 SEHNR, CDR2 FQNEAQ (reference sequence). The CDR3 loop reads CASSLTSGSDTQYF. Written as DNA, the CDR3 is TGTGCCAGCAGCTTGACTAGCGGTTCAGATACGCAGTATTTT.

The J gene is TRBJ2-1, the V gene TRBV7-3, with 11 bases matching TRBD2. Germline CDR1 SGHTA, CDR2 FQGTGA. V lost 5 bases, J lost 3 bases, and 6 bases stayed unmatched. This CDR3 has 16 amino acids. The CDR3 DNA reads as TGTGCCAGCAGCCTTCACCTAGCGGGGGGCTACAATGAGCAGTTCTTC. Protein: CASSLHLAGGYNEQFF.

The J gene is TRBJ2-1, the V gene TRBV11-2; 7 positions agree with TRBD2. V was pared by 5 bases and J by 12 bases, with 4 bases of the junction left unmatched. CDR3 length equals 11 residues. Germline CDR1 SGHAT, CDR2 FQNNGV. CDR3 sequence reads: CASSLTGGQFF. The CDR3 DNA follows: TGTGCCAGCAGCCTGACGGGAGGGCAGTTCTTC.

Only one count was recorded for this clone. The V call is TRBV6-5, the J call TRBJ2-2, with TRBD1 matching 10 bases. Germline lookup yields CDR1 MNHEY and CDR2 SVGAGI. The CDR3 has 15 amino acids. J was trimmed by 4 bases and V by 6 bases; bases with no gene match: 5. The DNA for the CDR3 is TGTGCCAGCAGCTCCGGGACAGGGGCCACCGGGGAGCTGTTTTTT. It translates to CASSSGTGATGELFF.

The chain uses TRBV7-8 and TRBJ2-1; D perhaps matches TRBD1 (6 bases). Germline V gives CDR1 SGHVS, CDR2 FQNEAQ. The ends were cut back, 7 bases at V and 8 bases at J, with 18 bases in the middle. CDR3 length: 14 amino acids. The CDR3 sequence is CASNKPGVGDEQFF. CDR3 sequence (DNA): TGTGCCAGCAATAAACCAGGGGTTGGCGATGAGCAGTTCTTC.

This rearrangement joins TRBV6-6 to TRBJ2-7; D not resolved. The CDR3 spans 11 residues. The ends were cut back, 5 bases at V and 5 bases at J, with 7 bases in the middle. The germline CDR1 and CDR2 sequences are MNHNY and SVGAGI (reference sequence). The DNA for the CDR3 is TGTGCCAGCAGTAAACCTAACGAGCAGTACTTC. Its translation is CASSKPNEQYF.

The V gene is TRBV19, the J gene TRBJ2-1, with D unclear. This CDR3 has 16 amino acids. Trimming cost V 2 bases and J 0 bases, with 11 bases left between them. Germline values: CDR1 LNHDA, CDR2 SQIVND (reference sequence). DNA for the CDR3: TGTGCCAGTAGTATATATCGGGTGAGCTCCTACAATGAGCAGTTCTTC. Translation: CASSIYRVSSYNEQFF.